This T cell receptor beta chain stems from a study of cytomegalovirus exposure and HLA in healthy donors. CDR3 length: 12 amino acids. The germline gives CDR1 SGHAT, CDR2 FQNNGV. V lost 1 base to trimming and J lost 4 bases, with 5 bases between them. Produced via immunoSEQ multiplex PCR; TCRdb's table is partial and in-frame only. Of 75,000 to 90,000 clones listed, about 95% are singletons. This clone was recorded only once. Its specificity is unknown. Findings and caveats of the study: TCR sequences were mostly rare, though some public TCRs occurred in many donors.

This TCR was recovered from a woman aged 18-29 years in good health and CMV-seronegative. The chain carries TRBV11-2 and TRBJ2-7; D is perhaps TRBD1 (5 bases). Material for sequencing was PBMCs. In DNA form, the CDR3 reads TGTGCCAGCAGCTTAGGACAGTACGAGCAGTACTTC. It codes for CASSLGQYEQYF. Together with reference TRBV11-2 and TRBJ2-7, the CDR3 gives the full variable domain: EAGVAQSPRYKIIEKRQSVAFWCNPISGHATLYWYQQILGQGPKLLIQFQNNGVVDDSQLPKDRFSAERLKGVDSTLKIQPAKLEDSAVYLCASSLGQYEQYFGPGTRLTVT.